Presented here are 10 T cell receptor beta chains from one specimen sequenced in a study of T cells after yellow fever vaccination. TCRdb re-analysed the 5' RACE reads in MiXCR, keeping a single row per CDR3 protein. The sample contains a few hundred thousand distinct CDR3 sequences, about 8.3% of which appear only once. Material: PBMCs, obtained approximately 40 days after the first yellow fever vaccination. These receptor sequences come from a man younger than 35 who received the YFV17D yellow fever vaccine.

V and J are TRBV29-1 and TRBJ1-4; 8 bases align to TRBD1. V lost 6 bases, J lost 9 bases, and 9 bases stayed unmatched. This CDR3 contains 13 residues. The germline CDR1 and CDR2 sequences are SQVTM and ANQGSEA. In DNA, the CDR3 is TGCAGCGTCGTCGTTCGGACAGGGAAAAAACTGTTTTTT. Its translation: CSVVVRTGKKLFF.

The chain is built from TRBV25-1 and TRBJ2-3; 10 nucleotides align to TRBD2. The trim removed 10 bases at V and 2 bases at J, leaving 15 bases unmatched. This CDR3 has 17 amino acids. Germline V gene lookup returns CDR1 MGHDK and CDR2 SYGVNS. This CDR3 is CATGVGLAGVSTDTQYF. The CDR3 nucleotides are TGTGCCACCGGGGTGGGGCTAGCGGGGGTTTCCACAGATACGCAGTATTTT. Looking up the rest from reference TRBV25-1 and TRBJ2-3 gives the full variable domain: EADIYQTPRYLVIGTGKKITLECSQTMGHDKMYWYQQDPGMELHLIHYSYGVNSTEKGDLSSESTVSRIRTEHFPLTLESARPSHTSQYLCATGVGLAGVSTDTQYFGPGTRLTVL.

The table lists this clonotype with a few counts. CDR3 sequence (DNA): TGTGCCAGCAGCCAAGATTGGGGACGGCGCACCGGGGAGCTGTTTTTT. Translation gives CASSQDWGRRTGELFF. The J gene is TRBJ2-2, the V gene TRBV4-2; D is possibly TRBD1 or TRBD2 (5 bases each). The germline gives CDR1 LGHNA, CDR2 YNFKEQ. The CDR3 spans 16 residues. V shed 0 bases and J shed 4 bases, with 12 bases lying between them.

This clonotype was observed a handful of times. The CDR3 coding sequence is TGTGCCAGCAGTTACGGCCTTCCCGCAACTAATGAAAAACTGTTTTTT. Protein sequence: CASSYGLPATNEKLFF. The V gene is TRBV6-5, the J gene TRBJ1-4, with D uncertain. Looked up from germline, CDR1 is MNHEY and CDR2 is SVGAGI. The CDR3 runs 16 residues. Trimming pared 2 bases from V and 0 bases from J, leaving 10 bases between.

The V and J genes are TRBV2 and TRBJ2-5; D gene unclear. The length of the CDR3 is 11 residues. The V end was cut by 8 bases, the J end by 5 bases, with 9 bases between. Germline V gene sequence: CDR1 SNHLY, CDR2 FYNNEI. DNA of the CDR3: TGTGCCAGCCTGGGGTGGGAGACCCAGTACTTC. It encodes CASLGWETQYF.

This clonotype occurred many times. The rearrangement links TRBV7-7 to TRBJ1-6; D is undetermined. This CDR3 region has 10 residues. Germline V gene sequence: CDR1 SSHAT, CDR2 FNYEAQ (reference sequence). The CDR3 bases are TGTGCTAGCTGGAGAAGTGGGCTCCACTTT. As protein: CASWRSGLHF.

This clonotype was counted a few times. This chain connects TRBV6-1 to TRBJ1-2; D remains unclear. V lost 2 bases and J lost 8, with 15 bases in between. CDR3 length: 14 amino acids. The V gene's germline CDR1 is MNHNS and CDR2 SASEGT. CDR3 amino acids: CASSESARPRGYTF. CDR3 in DNA: TGTGCCAGCAGTGAATCCGCCAGGCCTCGCGGCTACACCTTC.

This clonotype was counted only a few times. The CDR3 DNA reads as TGTGCCAGCAGCGCGGGTCAGAAGCACTCCTACGAGCAGTACTTC. Protein sequence: CASSAGQKHSYEQYF. The J gene is TRBJ2-7, the V gene TRBV7-9; a possible D gene is TRBD2 (5 bases). V shed 5 bases and J shed 0 bases, with 14 bases lying between them. CDR3 length equals 15 residues. CDR1 is SEHNR, CDR2 FQNEAQ, per germline (reference sequence).

V and J are TRBV4-3 and TRBJ2-2; perhaps TRBD2 as D (7 bases). Trimming left V 3 bases short and J 1 base short, with 15 bases between. Germline-derived CDR1 and CDR2 are LGHNA and YSLEER. This CDR3 is 17 amino acids long. The CDR3 nucleotides are TGCGCCAGCAGCCAGAGGGGAGGGACATGGAACACCGGGGAGCTGTTTTTT. Translated, it gives CASSQRGGTWNTGELFF.

This clonotype appeared a few times. V usage is TRBV6-5 and J usage is TRBJ2-3, with D perhaps matching TRBD1 (5 bases). The CDR3 runs to 14 residues. Trimming removed 4 bases from V and 2 bases from J, with 10 bases in between. Germline CDR1 MNHEY, CDR2 SVGAGI. This CDR3 reads CASSSDRITDTQYF. CDR3 bases: TGTGCCAGCAGTTCCGACAGAATCACAGATACGCAGTATTTT.